This is a list of T cell receptor beta chains from one sample in a study of cytomegalovirus exposure and HLA in healthy donors. Generated by immunoSEQ multiplex PCR, the TCRdb table keeps only in-frame clones and is missing some. The sample yields some 130,000 clones, approximately 84% seen once. The specimen sequenced was PBMCs. Receptor source: a man younger than 45 in good health and CMV-seropositive. The CDR3 runs from the conserved cysteine through the conserved F or W. A D gene is named only where the DNA matches it firmly. Some rows have no size entry. The others give once, few or many, or a class for an expanded clone.

V	length	D	size	J	CDR3	DNA
TRBV27	16	NA	NA	TRBJ1-2	CASSLSPILSYYGYTF	TGTGCCAGCAGTTTATCGCCCATCCTAAGTTACTATGGCTACACCTTC
TRBV9	15	TRBD2	NA	TRBJ2-3	CASSSAGRSTDTQYF	TGTGCCAGCAGCTCAGCGGGACGGAGCACAGATACGCAGTATTTT
TRBV13	14	NA	NA	TRBJ1-1	CASTSRGLNTEAFF	TGTGCCAGCACCTCTCGAGGTTTGAACACTGAAGCTTTCTTT
TRBV13	16	TRBD1	NA	TRBJ1-6	CASSGMRQGSNSPLHF	TGTGCCAGCAGCGGGATGAGACAGGGCTCTAATTCACCCCTCCACTTT
TRBV23-1	14	NA	few	TRBJ2-3	CASTRGGGDDTQYF	TGCGCCAGCACCCGAGGGGGGGGCGACGATACGCAGTATTTT
TRBV25-1	13	NA	NA	TRBJ1-1	CASTPGGNTEAFF	TGTGCCAGCACCCCCGGCGGGAACACTGAAGCTTTCTTT
TRBV18	15	NA	few	TRBJ1-1	CASSPTQGMNTEAFF	TGTGCCAGCTCACCGACACAGGGCATGAACACTGAAGCTTTCTTT
TRBV7-3	17	TRBD2	NA	TRBJ2-1	CASSFGTSGISGNEQFF	TGTGCCAGCAGCTTCGGGACTAGCGGGATTTCGGGGAATGAGCAGTTCTTC
TRBV29-1	14	TRBD1	NA	TRBJ2-3	CSISDRTASDTQYF	TGCAGCATCTCGGACAGGACTGCGTCAGATACGCAGTATTTT
TRBV5-1	13	NA	NA	TRBJ2-5	CASSESGEETQYF	TGCGCCAGCAGCGAATCAGGGGAAGAGACCCAGTACTTC
TRBV29-1	13	NA	NA	TRBJ1-2	CSAPRKENYGYTF	TGCAGCGCCCCCCGTAAGGAGAACTATGGCTACACCTTC
TRBV27	15	TRBD1	NA	TRBJ1-2	CASSSYGQGTDGYTF	TGTGCCAGCAGTTCCTACGGACAGGGTACGGACGGCTACACCTTC
TRBV19	17	TRBD1	NA	TRBJ2-7	CASLLGDGDRGAYEQYF	TGTGCCAGTCTCCTGGGGGACGGCGACAGGGGGGCCTACGAGCAGTACTTC
TRBV4-1	16	TRBD1	NA	TRBJ1-2	CASSQPTGGLYYGYTF	TGCGCCAGCAGCCAACCGACAGGGGGCCTCTACTATGGCTACACCTTC
TRBV5-8	17	TRBD1	NA	TRBJ1-2	CASTPRGTGVANYGYTF	TGTGCCAGCACACCGCGGGGGACAGGGGTGGCCAACTATGGCTACACCTTC
TRBV7-2	16	TRBD1	NA	TRBJ1-2	CASSPSGQGVWNGYTF	TGTGCCAGCAGCCCCTCCGGACAGGGGGTTTGGAATGGCTACACCTTC
TRBV6-6	15	TRBD2	NA	TRBJ2-1	CASSYGLAGGYEQFF	TGTGCCAGCAGTTACGGACTAGCGGGAGGGTATGAGCAGTTCTTC
TRBV10-3	16	TRBD1	once	TRBJ2-3	CAISEGQGNGADTQYF	TGTGCCATCAGTGAGGGACAGGGAAACGGGGCAGATACGCAGTATTTT
TRBV4-2	14	TRBD1	once	TRBJ1-1	CASSQSEDRAEAFF	TGTGCCAGCAGCCAATCGGAGGACAGGGCTGAAGCTTTCTTT
TRBV7-9	14	NA	many	TRBJ1-2	CASSLGARNYGYTF	TGTGCCAGCAGCTTAGGAGCCAGGAACTATGGCTACACCTTC
TRBV2	13	TRBD2	NA	TRBJ2-7	CASRLAGGYEQYF	TGTGCCAGCAGACTAGCGGGGGGCTACGAGCAGTACTTC
TRBV4-1	17	TRBD2	NA	TRBJ2-1	CASSPRTSGSWYNEQFF	TGCGCCAGCAGCCCTAGGACTAGCGGGAGCTGGTACAATGAGCAGTTCTTC
TRBV7-3	13	NA	NA	TRBJ2-1	CASSLMQGGEQFF	TGTGCCAGCAGCTTAATGCAGGGCGGTGAGCAGTTCTTC
TRBV10-3	16	TRBD1	NA	TRBJ2-1	CAISEYLDRGNNEQFF	TGTGCCATCAGTGAGTACCTGGACAGGGGAAACAATGAGCAGTTCTTC
TRBV18	16	NA	NA	TRBJ1-2	CASSPTGTHTNYGYTF	TGTGCCAGCTCACCTACCGGGACACATACTAACTATGGCTACACCTTC
TRBV2	18	TRBD1	NA	TRBJ1-3	CASISGQGKGYSGNTIYF	TGTGCCAGCATCTCTGGACAGGGAAAGGGTTACTCTGGAAACACCATATATTTT
TRBV5-1	15	TRBD2	NA	TRBJ2-1	CASSAREAGIDEQFF	TGCGCCAGCAGCGCGCGGGAGGCCGGAATCGATGAGCAGTTCTTC
TRBV18	16	NA	few	TRBJ1-2	CASSQGRDTANYGYTF	TGTGCCAGCTCACAAGGAAGGGACACAGCTAACTATGGCTACACCTTC
TRBV18	15	TRBD1	NA	TRBJ2-7	CASSRNRDRLYEQYF	TGTGCCAGCTCAAGAAACCGGGACAGACTCTACGAGCAGTACTTC
TRBV11-2	15	NA	NA	TRBJ2-1	CASSLDGAPGNEQFF	TGTGCCAGCAGCTTAGACGGCGCCCCGGGGAATGAGCAGTTCTTC
TRBV28	14	TRBD1	NA	TRBJ1-5	CASTTDRGYQPQHF	TGTGCCAGCACAACAGACAGGGGATATCAGCCCCAGCATTTT
TRBV11-2	15	NA	NA	TRBJ2-3	CASTFGIGGTDTQYF	TGTGCCAGCACCTTCGGGATTGGGGGCACAGATACGCAGTATTTT
TRBV5-1	12	NA	NA	TRBJ1-1	CASSRGNTEAFF	TGCGCCAGCAGCCGAGGGAACACTGAAGCTTTCTTT
TRBV2	14	TRBD1	few	TRBJ1-5	CASRGDSSNQPQHF	TGTGCCAGCAGAGGGGACAGCAGCAATCAGCCCCAGCATTTT
TRBV5-1	16	NA	NA	TRBJ1-4	CASSPTQTGINEKLFF	TGCGCCAGCAGCCCCACCCAAACAGGGATTAATGAAAAACTGTTTTTT